This TCR beta chain derives from a study of beta chain features in type 1 diabetes. Study conclusions and caveats: Moderate but significant shortening of TCRB CDR3s was recorded in all four CD4+ subsets from Type 1 diabetes patients.

The authors reverse transcribed all of the isolated RNA, so sequencing captured expressed TCRB transcripts. Produced via immunoSEQ multiplex PCR; TCRdb's table is partial and in-frame only. This sample has about 400,000 clones; 10% to 15% occur once, and the top ten carry 0.0085% to 0.012%. This CDR3 has 15 residues. Trimming cost V 4 bases and J 9 bases; bases outside gene matches: 7. Germline assignment: CDR1 SGDLS and CDR2 YYNGEE. A note on this clone: The antigen is unknown.

The sequenced sample consisted of naive CD4+ T cells from blood. This clonotype was sampled from a woman between 18 and 29 years old with type 1 diabetes. J is TRBJ1-6 and V is TRBV9, with 10 bases that match TRBD1. The DNA of the CDR3 is TGTGCCAGCAGCATAAACCGGGACAGGGGTTCACCCCTCCACTTT. It specifies CASSINRDRGSPLHF. Full variable domain (missing parts from reference TRBV9 and TRBJ1-6): DSGVTQTPKHLITATGQRVTLRCSPRSGDLSVYWYQQSLDQGLQFLIQYYNGEERAKGNILERFSAQQFPDLHSELNLSSLELGDSALYFCASSINRDRGSPLHFGNGTRLTVT.